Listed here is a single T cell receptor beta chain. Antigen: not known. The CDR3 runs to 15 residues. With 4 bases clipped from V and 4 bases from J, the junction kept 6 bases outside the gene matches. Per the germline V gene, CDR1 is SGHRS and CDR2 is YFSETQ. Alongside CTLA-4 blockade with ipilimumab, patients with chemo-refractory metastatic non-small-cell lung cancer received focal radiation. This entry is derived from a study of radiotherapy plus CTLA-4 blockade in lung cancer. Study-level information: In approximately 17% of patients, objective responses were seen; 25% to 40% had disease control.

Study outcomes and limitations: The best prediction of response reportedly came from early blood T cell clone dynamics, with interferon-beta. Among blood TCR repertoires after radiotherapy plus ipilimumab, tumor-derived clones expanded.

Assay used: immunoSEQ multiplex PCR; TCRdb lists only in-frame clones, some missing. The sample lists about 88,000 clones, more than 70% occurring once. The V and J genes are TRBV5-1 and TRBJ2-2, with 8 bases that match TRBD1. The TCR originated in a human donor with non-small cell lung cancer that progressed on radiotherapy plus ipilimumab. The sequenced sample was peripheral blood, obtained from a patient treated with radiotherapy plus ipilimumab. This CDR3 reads CASSQRTGSTGELFF. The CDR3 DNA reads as TGCGCCAGCAGCCAAAGGACAGGGAGCACCGGGGAGCTGTTTTTT.